Sequencing of this T cell receptor beta chain was carried out in a study of CXCR3-negative and CXCR3-positive naive CD8 T cells (dated by TCRdb to between 2019 and 2020). For the study in its entirety: About 150 million TRB reads were obtained in total, roughly 1.5 +/- 0.3 million reads per library. The diversity and physicochemical repertoire analyses included around 10 donors pooled from two independent experiments. TRBV-TRBJ cluster analysis included naive subsets from 5 donors and memory cells from 3 donors.

For each CD8+ T cell subset, flow sorting was done in triplicate, and 300,000 to 350,000 cells per subset went directly into RLT lysis buffer. Naive CD8+ T cells were defined stringently as CD45RO-CCR7+CD27+CD95- to exclude memory contaminants. Using standard density gradient centrifugation, peripheral blood mononuclear cells were isolated from buffy coats. Naive CXCR3-negative and CXCR3-positive CD8+ T cells were flow-sorted using a FACSAria III. An RNeasy Mini Kit was used to extract total RNA from the sorted cells. The instrument given in TCRdb is NextSeq 550. The Human TCR Profiling Kit (MiLaboratory) was used to prepare UMI-labeled 5' RACE TRB cDNA libraries. cDNA synthesis used the entire amount of extracted RNA, and PCR amplification then used the entire amount of cDNA produced. Libraries were prepared in parallel with an identical number of PCR cycles. The authors' pipeline ran thus. About 50,000 +/- 10,000 unique UMI-labeled TRB cDNA molecules per library were extracted with MIGEC and MiXCR, with at least two reads per UMI required. On average, each library contained 40,000 +/- 10,000 functional in-frame TRB CDR3 nucleotide clonotypes without stop codons. After each sample was downsampled to 5000 UMI-labeled TRB molecules, VDJtools was used to calculate diversity metrics such as normalized Shannon-Wiener and Chao1. For the central five CDR3 residues, VDJtools calculated physicochemical properties weighted by clonotype size, namely interaction energy, strength, volume and Kidera factor 4. TCRdb reprocessed the reads, and each CDR3 protein sequence is entered once, without DNA. The V and J calls follow TCRdb's processing rather than the paper's. The sample's table covers about 86,000 distinct CDR3 sequences. Nearly 0.85% of the sample comes from the top ten.

Regarding this clonotype: It lacks a known antigen.

General conclusions and limits of the study: Because surface CD5, which is linked to self-reactivity in mice, was comparable between the naive subsets, TCR interaction strength was also inferred from the physicochemical properties of TRB CDR3s. Compared with CXCR3-negative naive cells, CXCR3-positive naive cells had TRB CDR3s with higher hydrophobicity (lower Kidera factor 4), lower energy, and higher strength and volume indices. Repertoire diversity was comparably high in both naive subsets but much lower in memory CD8+ T cells. TRBV-TRBJ usage was similar between naive CXCR3-negative and CXCR3-positive cells from the same donor, while memory cells showed distinct patterns. Because CXCR3 expression was partially decreased after cryopreservation, freshly isolated PBMCs were used for most assays.

The CDR3 has 12 amino acids, counting the end cysteine and phenylalanine. DNA for this receptor is not on file. CDR1 and CDR2 were assigned from the germline V gene (reference sequence) as LNHDA and SQIVND. This chain joins TRBV19 to TRBJ2-5. Sequencing was performed on naive CXCR3+ CD8+ T cells from blood. What the cell subset or site label conveys for this sample: CD45RO-CCR7+CD27+CD95- naive CD8+ T cells expressing CXCR3 (TNR3+). The clonotype originates from a human donor in good health. Some clones in this sample may be carry-over from other donors' samples. The CDR3: CASSGTQETQYF. With all but the CDR3 taken from the reference TRBV19 and TRBJ2-5 genes, the full variable domain is: DGGITQSPKYLFRKEGQNVTLSCEQNLNHDAMYWYRQDPGQGLRLIYYSQIVNDFQKGDIAEGYSVSREKKESFPLTVTSAQKNPTAFYLCASSGTQETQYFGPGTRLLVL.